This T cell receptor beta chain was retrieved from a study of T cells after posttransplantation cyclophosphamide. Regarding the study as a whole: TRB clonality was highly associated with recipient CMV seropositivity and reactivation. Tissue-infiltrating T cells from skin or gut overlapped little with blood T cells. Later blood repertoires were often dominated by clones from the donor CD8+ memory compartment.

Trimming shortened V by 0 bases and J by 6 bases, and 12 bases separated the two germline ends. The germline gives CDR1 SGHDT, CDR2 YYEEEE. This CDR3 has 15 amino acids. Cells defined as naive were viable CD3+CD4+ or CD3+CD8+ and CCR7+CD45RA+CD45RO-CD95-CD27+CD28+. About this clone: Its antigen is currently unknown.

Clones were sequenced by immunoSEQ multiplex PCR, and TCRdb holds only the in-frame ones, with some missing. The profile shows about 3,800 clones, roughly 96% of them singletons. The chain recombines TRBV5-6 with TRBJ2-2; weak D call: TRBD1 (5 bases). The specimen was naive CD4+ T cells sorted from PBMCs. This sequence was found in a man between 50 and 59 years old. The CDR3 nucleotides are TGTGCCAGCAGCTTGGGGACACTGAATCCCGGGGAGCTGTTTTTT. Protein sequence: CASSLGTLNPGELFF. Full variable domain (outside the CDR3, taken from reference TRBV5-6 and TRBJ2-2): DAGVTQSPTHLIKTRGQQVTLRCSPKSGHDTVSWYQQALGQGPQFIFQYYEEEERQRGNFPDRFSGHQFPNYSSELNVNALLLGDSALYLCASSLGTLNPGELFFGEGSRLTVL.